A single sample gave rise to the 3 T cell receptor beta chains below, sequenced in a study of blood T cell repertoires in COVID-19. The table came from immunoSEQ multiplex PCR; TCRdb's copy has only in-frame clones and leaves some out. Among 200,000 to 300,000 clones listed, more than 75% were seen once. Sequenced material: peripheral blood. Every receptor here comes from a woman in her sixties with COVID-19, enrolled during active disease.

This clone turned up a few times. The chain joins TRBV5-5 to TRBJ1-1; D is undetermined. From germline, CDR1 is SGHKS and CDR2 YYEKEE (reference sequence). Trimming shortened V by 6 bases and J by 0 bases, and 9 bases separated the two germline ends. This CDR3 contains 13 residues. The CDR3 bases are TGTGCCAGCACCTATTCCATGAACACTGAAGCTTTCTTT. The encoded protein is CASTYSMNTEAFF.

V usage is TRBV30 and J usage is TRBJ2-1, with 12 bases matching TRBD2. CDR1 is GTSNPN, CDR2 SVGIG, per germline (reference sequence). CDR3 length: 14 amino acids. J lost 15 bases, V lost 5 bases, and 14 bases had no gene match. This CDR3 is CAWLSGTSGPRAFF. The CDR3 nucleotides read TGTGCCTGGCTCTCCGGGACTAGCGGGCCCCGGGCGTTCTTC.

The chain joins TRBV28 to TRBJ2-5; D gene uncertain. V was cut by 2 bases and J by 2 bases, with 15 bases left in between. The length of the CDR3 is 16 residues. Germline V gene lookup returns CDR1 MDHEN and CDR2 SYDVKM. CDR3 in amino acids: CASSLGRGPKQETQYF. The DNA of the CDR3 is TGTGCCAGCAGTTTAGGTCGAGGCCCTAAACAAGAGACCCAGTACTTC.